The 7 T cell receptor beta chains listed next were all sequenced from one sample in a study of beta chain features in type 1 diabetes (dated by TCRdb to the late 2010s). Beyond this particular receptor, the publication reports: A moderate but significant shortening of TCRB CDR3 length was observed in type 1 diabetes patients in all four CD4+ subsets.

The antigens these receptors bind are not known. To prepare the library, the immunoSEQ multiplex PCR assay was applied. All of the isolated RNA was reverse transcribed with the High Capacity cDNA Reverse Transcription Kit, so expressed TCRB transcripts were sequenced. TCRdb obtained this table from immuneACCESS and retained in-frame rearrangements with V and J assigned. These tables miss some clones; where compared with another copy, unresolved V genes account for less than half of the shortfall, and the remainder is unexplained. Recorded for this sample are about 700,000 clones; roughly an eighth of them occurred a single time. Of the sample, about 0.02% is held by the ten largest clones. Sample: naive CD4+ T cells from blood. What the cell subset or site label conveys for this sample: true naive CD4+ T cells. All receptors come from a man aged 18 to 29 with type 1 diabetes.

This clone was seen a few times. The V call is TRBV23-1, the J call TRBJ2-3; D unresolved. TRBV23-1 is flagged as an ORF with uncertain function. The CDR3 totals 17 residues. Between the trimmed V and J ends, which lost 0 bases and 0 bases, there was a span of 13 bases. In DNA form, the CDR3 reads TGCGCCAGCAGTCAATCGTTGCCGTTTCCTAGCACAGATACGCAGTATTTT. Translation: CASSQSLPFPSTDTQYF.

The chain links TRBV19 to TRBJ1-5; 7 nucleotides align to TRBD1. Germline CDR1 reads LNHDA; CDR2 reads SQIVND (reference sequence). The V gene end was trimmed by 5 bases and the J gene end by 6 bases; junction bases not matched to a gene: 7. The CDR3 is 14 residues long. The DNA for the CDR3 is TGTGCCAGTAGTCCTACAGGGGTGGGTCAGCCCCAGCATTTT. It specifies CASSPTGVGQPQHF.

The CDR3 region is CASSRDVNTEAFF. The CDR3 DNA reads as TGTGCCAGCAGCCGAGACGTGAACACTGAAGCTTTCTTT. This rearrangement joins TRBV5-4 to TRBJ1-1; D is uncertain. The CDR3 runs 13 residues. The germline V gene has CDR1 SGHNT and CDR2 YYREEE (reference sequence). The V end lost 4 bases, the J end lost 0 bases, and 7 bases lay between the germline ends.

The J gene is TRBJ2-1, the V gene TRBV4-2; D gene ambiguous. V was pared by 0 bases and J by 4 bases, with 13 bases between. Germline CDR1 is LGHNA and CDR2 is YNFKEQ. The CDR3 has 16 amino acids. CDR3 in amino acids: CASSQDGGTTYNEQFF. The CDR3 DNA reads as TGTGCCAGCAGCCAAGATGGCGGAACTACATACAATGAGCAGTTCTTC.

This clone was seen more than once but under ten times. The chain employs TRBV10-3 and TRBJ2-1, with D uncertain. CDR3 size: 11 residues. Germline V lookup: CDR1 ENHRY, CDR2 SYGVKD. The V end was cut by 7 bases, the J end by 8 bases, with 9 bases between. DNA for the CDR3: TGTGCCATCACTGGCGGAGATGAGCAGTTCTTC. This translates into CAITGGDEQFF.

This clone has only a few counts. CDR3 DNA: TGTGCCTGGAGGGCAGGGGCATTCTCTGGGGCCAACGTCCTGACTTTC. Translated: CAWRAGAFSGANVLTF. This chain uses TRBV30 with TRBJ2-6, with D possibly being TRBD1 (6 bases). V lost 3 bases and J lost 0, with 12 bases in between. The CDR3 sequence is 16 residues long. The germline gives CDR1 GTSNPN, CDR2 SVGIG (reference sequence).

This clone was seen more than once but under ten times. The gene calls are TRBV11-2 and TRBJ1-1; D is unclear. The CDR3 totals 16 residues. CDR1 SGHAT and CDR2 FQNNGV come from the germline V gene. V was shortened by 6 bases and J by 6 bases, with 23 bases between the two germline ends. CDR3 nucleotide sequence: TGTGCCAGCAGGCCCATCGGCGTTGGGGAGTCTCCTGAAGCTTTCTTT. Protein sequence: CASRPIGVGESPEAFF.